The TCR beta chain under discussion was sequenced for a study of blood T cell repertoires in COVID-19. Here immunoSEQ multiplex PCR was the method, and the copy in TCRdb shows in-frame clones only, minus some. This repertoire shows about 180,000 clones, 89% found once; its top ten account for around 1.9%. CDR1 is SGDLS and CDR2 is YYNGEE in the germline V gene. Trimming shortened V by 4 bases and J by 8 bases, and 15 bases separated the two germline ends. The CDR3 extends over 13 amino acids. The sequence came from a man between 18 and 35 years old who had recovered from COVID-19. This rearrangement joins TRBV9 to TRBJ1-2, with D hard to call. The sample comprised peripheral blood. The CDR3 region is CASSPRLGGGYTF. The CDR3 nucleotides are TGTGCCAGCAGCCCTCGTCTGGGAGGCGGCTACACCTTC.